This T cell receptor beta chain was recorded in a study of blood T cells in healthy people across ages. Notes on the study in general: Estimates of diversity drawn from one million T cells were considered underestimates. There was a strong correlation between TCR beta diversity and naive T cell percentage.

V lost 3 bases and J lost 8, with 13 bases in between. This CDR3 is 13 amino acids long. Germline lookup yields CDR1 LGHNA and CDR2 YNFKEQ. Concerning this clonotype: What it binds is not known.

Next came a second PCR, run for roughly 6 to 11 cycles, which used a sample-barcoded 5' primer along with a J-beta primer mix. Paired-end reads containing CDR3 totaled no fewer than 3 million for each sample. One entry per CDR3 protein, called by TCRdb with MiXCR from the 5' RACE reads. Among about 1,500,000 distinct CDR3 sequences listed, roughly 30% were seen once. Researchers collected ten milliliters of peripheral blood from every single donor. The receptor comes from a woman aged 25-40 years in good health. V gene TRBV4-2 combines with J gene TRBJ1-2, with no clear D. The sample comprised blood. The CDR3: CASSQTPSRGYTF. CDR3 nucleotides: TGTGCCAGCAGCCAGACTCCCTCGAGGGGCTACACCTTC.